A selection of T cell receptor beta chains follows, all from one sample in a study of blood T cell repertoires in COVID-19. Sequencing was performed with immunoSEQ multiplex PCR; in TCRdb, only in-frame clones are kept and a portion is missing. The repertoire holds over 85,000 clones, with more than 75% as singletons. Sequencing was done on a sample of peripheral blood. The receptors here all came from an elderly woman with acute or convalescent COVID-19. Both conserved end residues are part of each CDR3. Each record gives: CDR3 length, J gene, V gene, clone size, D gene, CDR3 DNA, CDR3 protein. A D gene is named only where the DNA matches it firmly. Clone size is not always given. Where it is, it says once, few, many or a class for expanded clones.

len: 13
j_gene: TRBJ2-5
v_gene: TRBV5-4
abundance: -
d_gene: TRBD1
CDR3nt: TGTGCCAGCAGCGCACGACAGGGGGAGACCCAGTACTTC
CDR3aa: CASSARQGETQYF

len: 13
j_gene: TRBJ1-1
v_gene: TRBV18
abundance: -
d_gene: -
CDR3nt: TGTGCCAGCGTAGGACAGAGAAACACTGAAGCTTTCTTT
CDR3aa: CASVGQRNTEAFF

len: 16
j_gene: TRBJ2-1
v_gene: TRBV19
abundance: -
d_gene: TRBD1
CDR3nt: TGTGCCAGTAGTATGGTGGGACAGAGCTCCTACAATGAGCAGTTCTTC
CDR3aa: CASSMVGQSSYNEQFF

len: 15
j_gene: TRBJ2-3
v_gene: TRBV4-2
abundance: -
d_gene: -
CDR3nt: TGTGCCAGCAGCCAAGTTCGGGGGTTGGGGGATACGCAGTATTTT
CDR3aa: CASSQVRGLGDTQYF

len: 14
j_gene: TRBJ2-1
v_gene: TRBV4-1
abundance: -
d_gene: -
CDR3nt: TGCGCCAGCAGAAGGGAGGAGTCCTACAATGAGCAGTTCTTC
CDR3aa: CASRREESYNEQFF

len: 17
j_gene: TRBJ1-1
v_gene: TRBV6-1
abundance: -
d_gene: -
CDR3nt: TGTGCCAGCAGTGAAGCTTCCTTGATCGGGGGGAACACTGAAGCTTTCTTT
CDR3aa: CASSEASLIGGNTEAFF

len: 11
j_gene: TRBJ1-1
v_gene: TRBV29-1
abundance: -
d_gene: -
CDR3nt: TGCAGCGTAATTCAGAAAACTGAAGCTTTCTTT
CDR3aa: CSVIQKTEAFF

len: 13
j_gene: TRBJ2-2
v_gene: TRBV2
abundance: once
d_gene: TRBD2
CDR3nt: TGTGCCAGCAAAACTAGCGCTTCCGGGGAGCTGTTTTTT
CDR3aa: CASKTSASGELFF

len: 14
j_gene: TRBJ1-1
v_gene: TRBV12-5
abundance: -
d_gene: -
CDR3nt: TGTGCTAGTGGTATATCACAGGGGAACACTGAAGCTTTCTTT
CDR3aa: CASGISQGNTEAFF

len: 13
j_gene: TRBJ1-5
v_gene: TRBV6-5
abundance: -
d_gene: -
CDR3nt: TGTGCCAGCAGTCCAGGGAGCAATCAGCCCCAGCATTTT
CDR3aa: CASSPGSNQPQHF

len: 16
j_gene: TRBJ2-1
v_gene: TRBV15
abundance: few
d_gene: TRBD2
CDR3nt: TGTGCCACCAGCAGGACTAGCGGGAGCTCCTACAATGAGCAGTTCTTC
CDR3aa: CATSRTSGSSYNEQFF

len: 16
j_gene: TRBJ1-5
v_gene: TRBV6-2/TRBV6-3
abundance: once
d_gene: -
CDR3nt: TGTGCCAGCAGTCCCGCTTTTGGGAGTATCAATCAGCCCCAGCATTTT
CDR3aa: CASSPAFGSINQPQHF

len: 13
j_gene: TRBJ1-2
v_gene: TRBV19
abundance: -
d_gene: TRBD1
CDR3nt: TGTGCCAGTAGTGGACAGGGCCTCTATGGCTACACCTTC
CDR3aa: CASSGQGLYGYTF

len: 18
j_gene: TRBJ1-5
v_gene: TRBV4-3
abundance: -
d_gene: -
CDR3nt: TGCGCCAGCAGCCAAGATGTGGGCAGGGGCAATAGCAATCAGCCCCAGCATTTT
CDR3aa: CASSQDVGRGNSNQPQHF

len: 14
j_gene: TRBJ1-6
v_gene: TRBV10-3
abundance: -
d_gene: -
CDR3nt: TGTGCCATCAGTGAGGTGGGGCCCGGTTCACCCCTCCACTTT
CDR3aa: CAISEVGPGSPLHF

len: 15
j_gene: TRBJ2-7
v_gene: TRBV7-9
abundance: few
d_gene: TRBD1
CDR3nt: TGTGCCAGCAGCTTAAGCTGGACAGGGGACTACGAGCAGTACTTC
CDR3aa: CASSLSWTGDYEQYF

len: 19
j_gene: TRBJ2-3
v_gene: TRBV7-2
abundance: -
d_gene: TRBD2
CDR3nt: TGTGCCAGCAGCAGACTAGCGGGGGGCCCCGATACGAGCACAGATACGCAGTATTTT
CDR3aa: CASSRLAGGPDTSTDTQYF

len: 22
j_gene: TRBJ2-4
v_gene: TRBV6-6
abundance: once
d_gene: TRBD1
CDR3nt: TGTGCCAGCAGTCTATACCAACGATACAGGGGGACGAGGGTTTCAGCCAAAAACATTCAGTACTTC
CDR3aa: CASSLYQRYRGTRVSAKNIQYF

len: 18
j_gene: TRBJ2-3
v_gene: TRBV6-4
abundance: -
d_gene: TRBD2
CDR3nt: TGTGCCAGCAGTGACTCGAAGGCTAGCGGGGCGGCAGCAGATACGCAGTATTTT
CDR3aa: CASSDSKASGAAADTQYF

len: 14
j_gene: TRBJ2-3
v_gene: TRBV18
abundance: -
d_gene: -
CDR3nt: TGTGCCAGCTCACCGTCCAGGGGCACAGATACGCAGTATTTT
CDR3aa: CASSPSRGTDTQYF

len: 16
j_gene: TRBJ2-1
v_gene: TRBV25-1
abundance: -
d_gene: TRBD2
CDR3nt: TGTGCCAGCAGCTTGCTAGCGGGAAGTTCCTACAATGAGCAGTTCTTC
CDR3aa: CASSLLAGSSYNEQFF